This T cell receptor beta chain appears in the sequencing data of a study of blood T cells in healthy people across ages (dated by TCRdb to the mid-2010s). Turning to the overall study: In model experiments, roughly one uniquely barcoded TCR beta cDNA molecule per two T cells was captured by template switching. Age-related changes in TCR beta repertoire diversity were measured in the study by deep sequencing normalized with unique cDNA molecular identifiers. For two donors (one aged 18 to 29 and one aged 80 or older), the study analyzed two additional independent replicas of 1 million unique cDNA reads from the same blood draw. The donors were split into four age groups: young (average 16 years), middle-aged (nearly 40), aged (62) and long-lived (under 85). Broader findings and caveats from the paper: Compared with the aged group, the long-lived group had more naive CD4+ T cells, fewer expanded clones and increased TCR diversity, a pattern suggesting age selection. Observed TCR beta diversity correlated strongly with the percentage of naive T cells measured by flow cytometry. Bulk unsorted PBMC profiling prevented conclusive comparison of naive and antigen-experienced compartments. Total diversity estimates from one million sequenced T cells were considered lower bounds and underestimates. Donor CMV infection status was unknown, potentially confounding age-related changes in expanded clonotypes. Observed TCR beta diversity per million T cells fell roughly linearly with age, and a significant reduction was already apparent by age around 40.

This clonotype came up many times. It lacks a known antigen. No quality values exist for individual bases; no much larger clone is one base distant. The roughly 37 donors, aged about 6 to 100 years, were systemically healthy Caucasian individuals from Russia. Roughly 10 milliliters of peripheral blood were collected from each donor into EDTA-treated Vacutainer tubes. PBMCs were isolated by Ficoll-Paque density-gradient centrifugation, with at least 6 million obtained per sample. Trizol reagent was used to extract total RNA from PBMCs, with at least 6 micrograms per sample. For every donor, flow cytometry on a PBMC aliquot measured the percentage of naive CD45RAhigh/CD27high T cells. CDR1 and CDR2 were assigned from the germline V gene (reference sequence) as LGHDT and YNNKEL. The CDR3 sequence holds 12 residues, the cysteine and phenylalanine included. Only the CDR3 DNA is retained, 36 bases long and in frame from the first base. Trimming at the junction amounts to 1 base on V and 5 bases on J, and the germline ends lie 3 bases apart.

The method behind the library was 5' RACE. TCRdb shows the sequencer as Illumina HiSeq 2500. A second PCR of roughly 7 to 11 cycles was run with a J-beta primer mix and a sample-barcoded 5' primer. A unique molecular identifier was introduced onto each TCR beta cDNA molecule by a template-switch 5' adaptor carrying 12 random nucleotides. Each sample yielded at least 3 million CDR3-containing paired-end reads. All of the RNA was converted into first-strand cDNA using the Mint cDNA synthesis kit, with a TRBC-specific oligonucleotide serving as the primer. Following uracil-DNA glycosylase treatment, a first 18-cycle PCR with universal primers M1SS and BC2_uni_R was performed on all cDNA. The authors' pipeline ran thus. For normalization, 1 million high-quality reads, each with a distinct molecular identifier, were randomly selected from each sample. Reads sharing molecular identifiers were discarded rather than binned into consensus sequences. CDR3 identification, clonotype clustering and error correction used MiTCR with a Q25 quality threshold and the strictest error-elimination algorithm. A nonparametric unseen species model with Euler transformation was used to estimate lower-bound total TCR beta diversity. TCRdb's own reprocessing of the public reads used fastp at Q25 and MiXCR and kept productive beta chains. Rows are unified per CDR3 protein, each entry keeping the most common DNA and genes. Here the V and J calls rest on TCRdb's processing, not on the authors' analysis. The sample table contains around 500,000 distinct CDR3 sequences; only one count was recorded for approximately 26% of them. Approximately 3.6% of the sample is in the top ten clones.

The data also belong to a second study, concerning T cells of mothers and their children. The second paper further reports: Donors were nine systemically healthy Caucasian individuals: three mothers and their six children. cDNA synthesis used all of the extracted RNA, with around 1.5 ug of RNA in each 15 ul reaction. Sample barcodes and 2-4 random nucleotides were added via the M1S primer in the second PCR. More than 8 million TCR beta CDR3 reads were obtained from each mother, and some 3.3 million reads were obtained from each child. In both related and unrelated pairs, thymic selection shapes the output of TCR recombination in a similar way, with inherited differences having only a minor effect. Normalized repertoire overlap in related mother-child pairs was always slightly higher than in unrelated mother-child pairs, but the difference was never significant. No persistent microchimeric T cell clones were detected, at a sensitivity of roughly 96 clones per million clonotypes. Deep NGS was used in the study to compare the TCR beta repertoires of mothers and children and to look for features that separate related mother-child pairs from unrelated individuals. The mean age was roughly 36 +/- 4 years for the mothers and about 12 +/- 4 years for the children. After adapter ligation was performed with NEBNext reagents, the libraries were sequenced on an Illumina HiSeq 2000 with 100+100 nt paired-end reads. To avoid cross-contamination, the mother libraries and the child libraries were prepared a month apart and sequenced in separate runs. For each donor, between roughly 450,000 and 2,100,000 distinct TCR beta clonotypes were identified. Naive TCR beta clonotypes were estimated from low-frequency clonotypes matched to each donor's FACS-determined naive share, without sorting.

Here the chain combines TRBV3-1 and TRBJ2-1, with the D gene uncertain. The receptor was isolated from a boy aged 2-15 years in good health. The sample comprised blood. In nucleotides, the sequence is TGTGCCAGCAGCCAAGTTAACAATGAGCAGTTCTTC. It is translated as CASSQVNNEQFF.